The rows below give T cell receptor beta chains drawn from one sample of a study of T cell repertoires in cytomegalovirus infection. Their cognate antigens are unknown. TCRdb used MiXCR to reprocess the reads, holding one entry per CDR3 protein. The sample lists 110,000 or so distinct CDR3 sequences; around 30% were seen once. The sample here was CD8+ T cells from cultured PBMCs, taken from culture after CMV antigen stimulation. Source of these receptors: a human donor in good health (CMV status not recorded). Some clones in this sample may be carry-over from other donors' samples. The CDR3 runs from the conserved cysteine through the conserved F or W. The D gene is left open where the match is weak. Some rows have no size entry. The others give once, few or many, or a class for an expanded clone.

TRBJ2-6 | TRBV6-4 | - | few | TGTGCCAGCAGTGAGAAGGCCTCTGGGGCCAACGTCCTGACTTTC | CASSEKASGANVLTF
TRBJ1-2 | TRBV27 | - | - | TGTGCCAGCAGTTTCGGGAGGGCCTATGGCTACACCTTC | CASSFGRAYGYTF
TRBJ1-5 | TRBV7-4 | TRBD1 | many | TGTGCCAGCAGCTCCTGGACAGGGGGCGTCAATCAGCCCCAGCATTTT | CASSSWTGGVNQPQHF
TRBJ1-5 | TRBV5-4 | - | - | TGTGCCAGCAGCTCCCCCGACAGTGACAATCAGCCCCAGCATTTT | CASSSPDSDNQPQHF
TRBJ2-1 | TRBV14 | - | - | TGTGCCAGCAGCCACACCGGCTCGGGGCATGAGCAGTTCTTC | CASSHTGSGHEQFF
TRBJ2-2 | TRBV6-1 | TRBD2 | few | TGTGCCAGCAGTCCGGGACTAGGCGGGCCCGGGGAGCTGTTTTTT | CASSPGLGGPGELFF
TRBJ1-5 | TRBV19 | - | - | TGTGCCAGTTATGGCAGGGACAATCAGCCCCAGCATTTT | CASYGRDNQPQHF
TRBJ2-7 | TRBV7-2 | TRBD1 | many | TGTGCCAGCAGCCCTCAAGGGGGGACAGGGATTGAGCAGTACTTC | CASSPQGGTGIEQYF
TRBJ2-7 | TRBV4-1 | - | - | TGCGCCAGCAGCCAGGGGCCTTCCTACGAGCAGTACTTC | CASSQGPSYEQYF
TRBJ1-5 | TRBV7-8 | - | few | TGTGCCAGCAGCTTAGGGCCAGGGAATCGTCAGCCCCAGCATTTT | CASSLGPGNRQPQHF
TRBJ1-4 | TRBV6-5 | - | - | TGTGCCAGCAGTTACTCCCTCATGAGGGGGGCGGCTAATGAAAAACTGTTTTTT | CASSYSLMRGAANEKLFF
TRBJ1-2 | TRBV6-6 | - | few | TGTGCCAGCAGTTATCCAGGGAACTATGGCTACACCTTC | CASSYPGNYGYTF
TRBJ2-5 | TRBV12-5 | - | - | TGTGCTAGTGTGCAATGGGGTATGAGAGAGACCCAGTACTTC | CASVQWGMRETQYF
TRBJ1-5 | TRBV20-1 | - | many | TGCAGTGCTGTCACAGGGAATAATCAGCCCCAGCATTTT | CSAVTGNNQPQHF